The T cell receptor beta chain described here comes from a study of molecular identifiers for immune sequencing clone quantification. TCRdb re-called the PCR reads with MiXCR, one entry per CDR3 protein. The repertoire has about 60,000 distinct CDR3 sequences, 15% to 20% of them found once; the top ten carry approximately 1.5%. In its sample, this clonotype was seen many times. V was trimmed by 1 base and J by 9 bases, leaving 16 bases between them. Germline CDR1 and CDR2: MRHNA and SNTAGT. This CDR3 contains 15 residues. The chain is built from TRBV6-4 and TRBJ2-1; D may be TRBD1 (6 bases). The receptor was derived from a human donor in good health. Some libraries in this study had Jurkat cell RNA spiked in. Material: naive CD8+ T cells from blood, with Jurkat cell RNA spiked in. Subset meaning: FACS-sorted CD8+CD4-CCR7+CD45RA+ naive T cells. The CDR3 is CASSDFYRTAGEQFF. CDR3 in DNA: TGTGCCAGCAGTGACTTTTATCGGACAGCCGGTGAGCAGTTCTTC.